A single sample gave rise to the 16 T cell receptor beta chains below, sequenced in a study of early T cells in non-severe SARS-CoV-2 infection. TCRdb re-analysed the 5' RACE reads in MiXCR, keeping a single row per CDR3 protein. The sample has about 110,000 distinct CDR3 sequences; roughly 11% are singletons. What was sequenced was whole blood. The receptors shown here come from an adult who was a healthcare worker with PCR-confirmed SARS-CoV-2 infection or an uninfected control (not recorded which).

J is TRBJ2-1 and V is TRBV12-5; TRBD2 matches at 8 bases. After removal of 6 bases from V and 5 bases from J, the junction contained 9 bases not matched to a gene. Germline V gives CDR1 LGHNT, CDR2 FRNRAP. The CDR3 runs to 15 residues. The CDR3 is CASGRGGSRNNEQFF. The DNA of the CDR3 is TGTGCTAGTGGCCGGGGGGGTAGCAGAAACAATGAGCAGTTCTTC.

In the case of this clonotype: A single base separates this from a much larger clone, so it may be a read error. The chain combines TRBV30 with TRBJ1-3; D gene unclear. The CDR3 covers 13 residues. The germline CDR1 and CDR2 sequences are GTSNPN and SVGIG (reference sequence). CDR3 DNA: TGTGCCTGGAGTGTACTCTCTGAAAACACCATGTATTTT. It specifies CAWSVLSENTMYF.

The CDR3 DNA sequence: TGTGCCAGCACGCCTCCGGGAGGTCCGCAGTATTTT. Its translation is CASTPPGGPQYF. The gene calls are TRBV28 and TRBJ2-3, with 7 bases fitting TRBD2. V was pared by 7 bases and J by 10 bases, with 8 bases of the junction left unmatched. Germline CDR1 and CDR2: MDHEN and SYDVKM. The CDR3 runs 12 residues.

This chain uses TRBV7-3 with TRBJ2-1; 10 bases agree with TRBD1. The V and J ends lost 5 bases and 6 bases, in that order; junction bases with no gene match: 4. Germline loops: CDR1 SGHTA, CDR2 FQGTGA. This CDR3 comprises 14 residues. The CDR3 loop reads CASSRDRGGNEQFF. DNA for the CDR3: TGTGCCAGCAGCCGGGACAGGGGTGGCAATGAGCAGTTCTTC.

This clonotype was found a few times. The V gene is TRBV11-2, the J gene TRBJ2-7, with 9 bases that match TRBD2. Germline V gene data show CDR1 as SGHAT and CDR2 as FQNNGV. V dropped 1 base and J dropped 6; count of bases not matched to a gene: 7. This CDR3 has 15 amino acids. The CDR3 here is CASSLVFSGSSEQYF. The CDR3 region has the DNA TGTGCCAGCAGCTTAGTATTTAGCGGGAGCTCCGAGCAGTACTTC. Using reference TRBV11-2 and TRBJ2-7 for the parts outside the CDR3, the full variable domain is EAGVAQSPRYKIIEKRQSVAFWCNPISGHATLYWYQQILGQGPKLLIQFQNNGVVDDSQLPKDRFSAERLKGVDSTLKIQPAKLEDSAVYLCASSLVFSGSSEQYFGPGTRLTVT.

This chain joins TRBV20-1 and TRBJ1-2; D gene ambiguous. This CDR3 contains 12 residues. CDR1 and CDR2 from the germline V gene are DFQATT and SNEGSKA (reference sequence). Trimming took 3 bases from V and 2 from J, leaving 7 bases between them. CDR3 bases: TGCAGTGCTAGGGTTGGGAACTATGGCTACACCTTC. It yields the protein CSARVGNYGYTF.

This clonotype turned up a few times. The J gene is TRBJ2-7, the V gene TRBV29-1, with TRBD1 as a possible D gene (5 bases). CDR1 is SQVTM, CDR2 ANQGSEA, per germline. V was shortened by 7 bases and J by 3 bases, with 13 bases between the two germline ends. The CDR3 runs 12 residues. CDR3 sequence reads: CSAETADYEQYF. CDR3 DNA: TGCAGCGCCGAGACAGCAGACTACGAGCAGTACTTC.

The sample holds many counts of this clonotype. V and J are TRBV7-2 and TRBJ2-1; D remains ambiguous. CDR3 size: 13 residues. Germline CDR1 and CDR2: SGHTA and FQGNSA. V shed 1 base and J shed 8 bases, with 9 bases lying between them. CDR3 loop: CASSLVKGHEQFF. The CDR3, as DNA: TGTGCCAGCAGCTTAGTCAAGGGCCATGAGCAGTTCTTC.

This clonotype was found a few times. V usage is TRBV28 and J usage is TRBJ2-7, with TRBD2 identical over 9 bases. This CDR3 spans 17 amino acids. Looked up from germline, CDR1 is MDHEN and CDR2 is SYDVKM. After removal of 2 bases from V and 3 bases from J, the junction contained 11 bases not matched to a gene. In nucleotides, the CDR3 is TGTGCCAGCAGTTTAGGCACCGTAGCGGGAGCAGGCTACGAGCAGTACTTC. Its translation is CASSLGTVAGAGYEQYF.

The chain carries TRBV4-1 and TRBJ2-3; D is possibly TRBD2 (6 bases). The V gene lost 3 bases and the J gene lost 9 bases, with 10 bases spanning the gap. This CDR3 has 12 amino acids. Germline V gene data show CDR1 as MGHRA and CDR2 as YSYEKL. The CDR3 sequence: CASSQGGLTQYF. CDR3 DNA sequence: TGCGCCAGCAGCCAGGGGGGTTTGACGCAGTATTTT.

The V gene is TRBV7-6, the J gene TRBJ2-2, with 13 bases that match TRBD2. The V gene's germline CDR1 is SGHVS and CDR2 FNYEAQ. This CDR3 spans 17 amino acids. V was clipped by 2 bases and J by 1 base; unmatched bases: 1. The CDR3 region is CASSLRLAGGNTGELFF. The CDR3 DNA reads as TGTGCCAGCAGCTTAAGACTAGCGGGAGGGAACACCGGGGAGCTGTTTTTT.

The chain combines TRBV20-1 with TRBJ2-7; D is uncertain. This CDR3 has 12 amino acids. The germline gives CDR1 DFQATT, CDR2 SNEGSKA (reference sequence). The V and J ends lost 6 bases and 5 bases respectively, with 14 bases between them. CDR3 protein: CSAQRFEDEQYF. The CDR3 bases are TGCAGTGCACAGAGGTTCGAAGACGAGCAGTACTTC.

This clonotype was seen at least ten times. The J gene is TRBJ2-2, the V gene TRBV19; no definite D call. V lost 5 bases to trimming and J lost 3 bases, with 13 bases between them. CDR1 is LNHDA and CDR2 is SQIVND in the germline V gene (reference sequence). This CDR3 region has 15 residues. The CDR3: CASSWAKPHTGELFF. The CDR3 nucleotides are TGTGCCAGTAGTTGGGCAAAACCACACACCGGGGAGCTGTTTTTT.

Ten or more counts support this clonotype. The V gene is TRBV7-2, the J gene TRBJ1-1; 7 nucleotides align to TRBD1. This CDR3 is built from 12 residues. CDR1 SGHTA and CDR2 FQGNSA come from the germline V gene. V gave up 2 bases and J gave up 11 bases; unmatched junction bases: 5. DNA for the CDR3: TGTGCCAGCAGCTTACCCCAGGGGGGCGCTTTCTTT. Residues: CASSLPQGGAFF.

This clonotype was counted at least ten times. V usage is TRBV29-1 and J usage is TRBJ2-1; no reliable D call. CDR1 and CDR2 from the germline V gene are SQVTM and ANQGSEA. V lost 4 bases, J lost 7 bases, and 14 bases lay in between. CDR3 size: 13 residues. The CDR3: CSVVETVGNEQFF. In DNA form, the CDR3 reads TGCAGCGTTGTCGAGACGGTCGGGAATGAGCAGTTCTTC.

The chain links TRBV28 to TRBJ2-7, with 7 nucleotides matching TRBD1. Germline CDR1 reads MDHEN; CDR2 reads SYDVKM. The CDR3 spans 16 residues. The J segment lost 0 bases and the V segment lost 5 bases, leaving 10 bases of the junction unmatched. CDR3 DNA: TGTGCCAGCAGTCCCCCGCCACAGGGGAGCTCCTACGAGCAGTACTTC. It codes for CASSPPPQGSSYEQYF.